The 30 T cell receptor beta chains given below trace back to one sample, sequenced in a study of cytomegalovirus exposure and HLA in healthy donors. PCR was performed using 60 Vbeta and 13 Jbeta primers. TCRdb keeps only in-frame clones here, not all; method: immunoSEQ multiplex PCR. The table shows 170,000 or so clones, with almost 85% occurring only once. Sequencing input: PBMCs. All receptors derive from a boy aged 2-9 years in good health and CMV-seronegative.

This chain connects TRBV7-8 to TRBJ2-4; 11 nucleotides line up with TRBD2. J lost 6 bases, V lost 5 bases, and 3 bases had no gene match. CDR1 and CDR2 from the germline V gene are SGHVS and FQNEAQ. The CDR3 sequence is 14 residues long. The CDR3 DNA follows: TGTGCCAGCAGCCTGGGGACTAGCGGAAACATTCAGTACTTC. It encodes CASSLGTSGNIQYF. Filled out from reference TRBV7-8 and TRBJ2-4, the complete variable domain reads GAGVSQSPRYKVAKRGQDVALRCDPISGHVSLFWYQQALGQGPEFLTYFQNEAQLDKSGLPSDRFFAERPEGSVSTLKIQRTQQEDSAVYLCASSLGTSGNIQYFGAGTRLSVL.

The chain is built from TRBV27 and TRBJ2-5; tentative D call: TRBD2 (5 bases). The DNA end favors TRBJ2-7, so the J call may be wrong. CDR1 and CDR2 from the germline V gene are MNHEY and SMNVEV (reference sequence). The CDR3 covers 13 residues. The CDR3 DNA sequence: TGTGCCAGCAGTTTAGTATGGAGGAGCGAGCAGTACTTC. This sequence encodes CASSLVWRSEQYF.

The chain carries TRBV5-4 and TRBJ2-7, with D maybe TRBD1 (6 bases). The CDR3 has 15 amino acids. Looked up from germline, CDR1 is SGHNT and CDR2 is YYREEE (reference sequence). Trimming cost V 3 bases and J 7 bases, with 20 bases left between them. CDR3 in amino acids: CASSSSGTFEWEQYF. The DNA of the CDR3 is TGTGCCAGCAGCTCGTCCGGGACATTCGAGTGGGAGCAGTACTTC. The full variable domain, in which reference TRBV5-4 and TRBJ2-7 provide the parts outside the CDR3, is ETGVTQSPTHLIKTRGQQVTLRCSSQSGHNTVSWYQQALGQGPQFIFQYYREEENGRGNFPPRFSGLQFPNYSSELNVNALELDDSALYLCASSSSGTFEWEQYFGPGTRLTVT.

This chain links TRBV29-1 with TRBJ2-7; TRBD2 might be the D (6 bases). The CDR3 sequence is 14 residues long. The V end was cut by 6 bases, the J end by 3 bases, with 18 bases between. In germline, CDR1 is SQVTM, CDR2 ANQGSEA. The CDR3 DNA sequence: TGCAGCGTCTCTCCCCGGCTAGCGAGCTACGAGCAGTACTTC. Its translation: CSVSPRLASYEQYF.

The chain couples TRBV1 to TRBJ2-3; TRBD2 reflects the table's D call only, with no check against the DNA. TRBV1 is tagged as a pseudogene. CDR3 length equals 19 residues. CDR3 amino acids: CTSSQGEGRLAGDGDTQYF. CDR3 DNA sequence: TGCACCAGCAGCCAAGGAGAGGGCCGACTAGCGGGAGACGGGGATACGCAGTATTTT.

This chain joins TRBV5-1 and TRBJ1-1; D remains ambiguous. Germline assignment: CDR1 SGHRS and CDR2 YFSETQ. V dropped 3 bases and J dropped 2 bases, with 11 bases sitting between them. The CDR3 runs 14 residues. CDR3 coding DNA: TGCGCCAGCAGCTCCTCCTGGAGAAACACTGAAGCTTTCTTT. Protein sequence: CASSSSWRNTEAFF.

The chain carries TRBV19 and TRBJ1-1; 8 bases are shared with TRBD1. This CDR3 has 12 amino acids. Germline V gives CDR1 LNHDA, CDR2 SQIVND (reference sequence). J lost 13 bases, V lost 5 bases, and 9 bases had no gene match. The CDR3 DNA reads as TGTGCCAGTAGTGGAGGGACAGGTGAATATTTCTTT. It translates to CASSGGTGEYFF.

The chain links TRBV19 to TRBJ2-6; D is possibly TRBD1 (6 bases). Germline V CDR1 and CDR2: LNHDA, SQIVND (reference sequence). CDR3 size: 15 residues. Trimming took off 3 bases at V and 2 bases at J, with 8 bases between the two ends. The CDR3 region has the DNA TGTGCCAGTAGTATTTCAGGGGCTGGGGCCAACGTCCTGACTTTC. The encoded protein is CASSISGAGANVLTF.

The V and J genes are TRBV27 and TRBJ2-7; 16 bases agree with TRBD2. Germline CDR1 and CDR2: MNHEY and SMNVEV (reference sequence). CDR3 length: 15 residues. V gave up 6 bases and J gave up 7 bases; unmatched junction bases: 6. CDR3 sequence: CASSPGTSGRVEQYF. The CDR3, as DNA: TGTGCCAGCAGCCCCGGGACTAGCGGGAGGGTGGAGCAGTACTTC.

The DNA for the CDR3 is TGTGCCAGCAGTGAATCTATGAACACTGAAGCTTTCTTT. Its translation is CASSESMNTEAFF. The chain uses TRBV25-1 and TRBJ1-1; D is ambiguous. The length of the CDR3 is 13 residues. The germline V gene encodes CDR1 MGHDK and CDR2 SYGVNS. Trimming cost V 1 base and J 0 bases, with 3 bases left between them.

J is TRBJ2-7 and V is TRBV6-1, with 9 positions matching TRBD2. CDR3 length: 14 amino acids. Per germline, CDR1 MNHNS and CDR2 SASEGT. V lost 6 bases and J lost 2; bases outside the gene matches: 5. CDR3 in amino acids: CASRGTSSTYEQYF. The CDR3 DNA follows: TGTGCCAGCAGAGGGACTAGCAGTACCTACGAGCAGTACTTC.

CDR3: CASSLALPSTDTQYF. CDR3 sequence (DNA): TGCGCCAGCAGCTTGGCCCTACCCAGCACAGATACGCAGTATTTT. J is TRBJ2-3 and V is TRBV5-1; the D is unclear. Trimming stripped 0 bases from V and 0 bases from J, with 8 bases between. This CDR3 region has 15 residues. CDR1 is SGHRS and CDR2 is YFSETQ in the germline V gene.

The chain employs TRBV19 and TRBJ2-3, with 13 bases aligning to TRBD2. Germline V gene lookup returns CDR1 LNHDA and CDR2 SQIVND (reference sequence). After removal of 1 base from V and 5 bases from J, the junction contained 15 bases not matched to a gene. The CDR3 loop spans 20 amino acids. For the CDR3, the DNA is TGTGCCAGTAGTATAGCCACCGGACTAGCGGGAGTTATGCTAGAAGATACGCAGTATTTT. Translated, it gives CASSIATGLAGVMLEDTQYF.

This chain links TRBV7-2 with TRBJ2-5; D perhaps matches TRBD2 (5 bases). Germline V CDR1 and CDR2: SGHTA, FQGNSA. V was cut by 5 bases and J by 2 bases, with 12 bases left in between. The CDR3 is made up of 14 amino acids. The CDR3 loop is CASSPYGVQETQYF. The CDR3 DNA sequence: TGTGCCAGCAGCCCCTACGGGGTTCAAGAGACCCAGTACTTC.

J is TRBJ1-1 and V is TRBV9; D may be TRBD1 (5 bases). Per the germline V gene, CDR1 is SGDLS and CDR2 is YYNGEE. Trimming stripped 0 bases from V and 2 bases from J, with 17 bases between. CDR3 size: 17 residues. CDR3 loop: CASSVDHVQGINTEAFF. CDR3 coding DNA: TGTGCCAGCAGCGTAGACCACGTCCAGGGAATCAACACTGAAGCTTTCTTT.

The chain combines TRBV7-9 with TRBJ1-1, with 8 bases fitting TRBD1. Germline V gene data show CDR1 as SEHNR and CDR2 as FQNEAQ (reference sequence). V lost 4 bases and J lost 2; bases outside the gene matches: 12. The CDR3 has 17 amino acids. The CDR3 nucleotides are TGTGCCAGCAGCTCCTGGGGGGGGACAGGAGCCAACACTGAAGCTTTCTTT. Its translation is CASSSWGGTGANTEAFF.

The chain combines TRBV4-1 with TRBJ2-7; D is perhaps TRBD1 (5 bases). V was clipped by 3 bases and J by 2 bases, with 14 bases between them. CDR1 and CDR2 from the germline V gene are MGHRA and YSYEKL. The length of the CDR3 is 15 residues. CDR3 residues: CASSQSRGNTYEQYF. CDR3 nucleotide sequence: TGCGCCAGCAGCCAGTCTAGGGGAAACACCTACGAGCAGTACTTC.

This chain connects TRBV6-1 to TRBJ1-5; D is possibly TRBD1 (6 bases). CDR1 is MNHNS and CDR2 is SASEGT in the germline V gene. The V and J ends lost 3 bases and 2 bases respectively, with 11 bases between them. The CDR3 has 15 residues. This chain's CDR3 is CASSEWYRGNQPQHF. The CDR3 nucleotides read TGTGCCAGCAGTGAGTGGTACAGGGGCAATCAGCCCCAGCATTTT.

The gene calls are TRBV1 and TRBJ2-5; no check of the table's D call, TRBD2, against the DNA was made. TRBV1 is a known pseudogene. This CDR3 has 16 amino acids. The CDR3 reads CTSSLTTSGRIETQYF. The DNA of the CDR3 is TGCACCAGCAGCCTTACGACTAGCGGGAGGATAGAGACCCAGTACTTC.

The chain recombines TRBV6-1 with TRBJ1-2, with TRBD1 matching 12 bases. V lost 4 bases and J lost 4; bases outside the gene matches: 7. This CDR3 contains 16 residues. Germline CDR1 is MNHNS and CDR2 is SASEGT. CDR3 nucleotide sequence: TGTGCCAGCAGTGGGGGACAGGGGGCGTATTTCTATGGCTACACCTTC. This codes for CASSGGQGAYFYGYTF.

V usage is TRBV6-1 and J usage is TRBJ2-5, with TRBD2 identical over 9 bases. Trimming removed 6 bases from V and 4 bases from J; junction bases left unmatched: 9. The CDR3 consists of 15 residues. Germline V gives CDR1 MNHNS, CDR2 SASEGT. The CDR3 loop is CASRDIGTSRETQYF. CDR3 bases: TGTGCCAGCAGAGATATCGGGACTAGCCGAGAGACCCAGTACTTC.

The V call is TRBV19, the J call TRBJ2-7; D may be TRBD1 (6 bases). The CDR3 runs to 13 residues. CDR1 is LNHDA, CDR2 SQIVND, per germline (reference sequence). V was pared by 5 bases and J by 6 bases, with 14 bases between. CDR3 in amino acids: CASSPQTGSEQYF. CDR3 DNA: TGTGCCAGTAGTCCGCAAACAGGGTCCGAGCAGTACTTC.

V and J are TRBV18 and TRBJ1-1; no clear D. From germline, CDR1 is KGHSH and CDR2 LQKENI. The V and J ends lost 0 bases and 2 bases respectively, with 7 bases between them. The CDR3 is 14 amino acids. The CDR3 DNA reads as TGTGCCAGCTCACCACCGGGCAGTAACACTGAAGCTTTCTTT. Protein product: CASSPPGSNTEAFF.

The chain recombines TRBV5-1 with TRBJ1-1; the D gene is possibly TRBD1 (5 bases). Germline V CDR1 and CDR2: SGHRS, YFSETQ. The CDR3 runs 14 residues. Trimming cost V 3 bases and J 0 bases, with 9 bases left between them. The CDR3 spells CASSSTGVNTEAFF. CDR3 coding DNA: TGCGCCAGCAGCTCCACAGGCGTGAACACTGAAGCTTTCTTT.

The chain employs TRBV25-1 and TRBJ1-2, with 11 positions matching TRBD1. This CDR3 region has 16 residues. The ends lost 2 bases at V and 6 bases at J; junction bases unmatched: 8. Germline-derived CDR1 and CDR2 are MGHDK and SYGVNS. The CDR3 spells CASSEPGTGGSNGYTF. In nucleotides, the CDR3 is TGTGCCAGCAGTGAACCCGGGACAGGGGGTTCCAATGGCTACACCTTC.

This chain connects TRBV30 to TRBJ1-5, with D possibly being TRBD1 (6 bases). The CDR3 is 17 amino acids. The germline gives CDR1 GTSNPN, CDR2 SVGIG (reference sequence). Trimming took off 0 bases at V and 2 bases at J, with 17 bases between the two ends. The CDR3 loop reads CAWSVGQGMWGNQPQHF. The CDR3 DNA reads TGTGCCTGGAGTGTGGGTCAGGGGATGTGGGGCAATCAGCCCCAGCATTTT.

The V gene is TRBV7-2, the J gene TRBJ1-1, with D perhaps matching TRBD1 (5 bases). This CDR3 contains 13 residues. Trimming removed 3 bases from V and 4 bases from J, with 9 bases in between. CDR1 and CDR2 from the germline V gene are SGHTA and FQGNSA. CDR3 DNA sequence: TGTGCCAGCAGCTTTCGGAGGGGCACTGAAGCTTTCTTT. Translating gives CASSFRRGTEAFF.

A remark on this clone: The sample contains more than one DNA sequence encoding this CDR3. DNA for the CDR3: TGCGCCAGCAGCCCTGGACAGGGGTCCTACAATGAGCAGTTCTTC. Protein: CASSPGQGSYNEQFF. The chain links TRBV5-1 to TRBJ2-1, with 9 bases aligning to TRBD1. J was trimmed by 1 base and V by 4 bases; bases with no gene match: 3. The CDR3 covers 15 residues. Germline loops: CDR1 SGHRS, CDR2 YFSETQ.

The chain's CDR3 is CAISEPGQVFSSTDTQYF. For the CDR3, the DNA is TGTGCCATCAGTGAGCCGGGACAAGTATTTTCTAGCACAGATACGCAGTATTTT. The V call is TRBV10-3, the J call TRBJ2-3; possible D gene TRBD1, 6 bases. CDR1 ENHRY and CDR2 SYGVKD come from the germline V gene. V shed 2 bases and J shed 0 bases, with 18 bases lying between them. The CDR3 length is 18 residues.

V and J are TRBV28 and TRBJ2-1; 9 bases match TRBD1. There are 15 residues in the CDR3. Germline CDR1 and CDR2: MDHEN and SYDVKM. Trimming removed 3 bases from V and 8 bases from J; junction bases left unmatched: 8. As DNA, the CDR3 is TGTGCCAGCAGTTTCCGGGGACAGGGCGGCTATGAGCAGTTCTTC. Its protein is CASSFRGQGGYEQFF.